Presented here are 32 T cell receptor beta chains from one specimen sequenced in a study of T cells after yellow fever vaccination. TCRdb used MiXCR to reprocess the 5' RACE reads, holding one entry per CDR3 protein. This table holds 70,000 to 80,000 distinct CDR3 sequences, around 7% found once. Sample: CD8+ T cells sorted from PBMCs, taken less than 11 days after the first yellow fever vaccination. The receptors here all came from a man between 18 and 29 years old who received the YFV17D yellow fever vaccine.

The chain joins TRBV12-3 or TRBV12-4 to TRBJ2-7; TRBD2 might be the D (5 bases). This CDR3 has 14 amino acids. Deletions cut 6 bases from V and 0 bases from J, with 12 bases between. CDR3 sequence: CASSRTGDSYEQYF. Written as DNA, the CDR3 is TGTGCCAGCAGCCGAACCGGGGACTCCTACGAGCAGTACTTC.

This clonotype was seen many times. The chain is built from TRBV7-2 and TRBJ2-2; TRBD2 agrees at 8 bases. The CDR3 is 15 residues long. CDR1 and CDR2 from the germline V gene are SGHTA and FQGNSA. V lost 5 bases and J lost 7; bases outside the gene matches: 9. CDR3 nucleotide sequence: TGTGCCAGCAGCCCTACCACGGGGGGGGGCGGGGAGCTGTTTTTT. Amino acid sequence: CASSPTTGGGGELFF.

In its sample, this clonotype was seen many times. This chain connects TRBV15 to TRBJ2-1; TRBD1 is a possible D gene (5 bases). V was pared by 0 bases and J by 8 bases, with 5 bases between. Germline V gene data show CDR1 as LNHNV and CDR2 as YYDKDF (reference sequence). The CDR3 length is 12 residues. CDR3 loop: CATSREGDEQFF. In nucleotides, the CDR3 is TGTGCCACCAGCAGAGAAGGGGATGAGCAGTTCTTC.

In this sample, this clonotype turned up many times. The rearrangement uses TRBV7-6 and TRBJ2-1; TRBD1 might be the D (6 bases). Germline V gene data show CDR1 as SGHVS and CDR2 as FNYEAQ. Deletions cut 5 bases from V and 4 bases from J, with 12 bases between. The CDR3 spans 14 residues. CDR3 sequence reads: CASSPTTGYNEQFF. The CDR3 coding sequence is TGTGCCAGCAGCCCAACGACAGGTTACAATGAGCAGTTCTTC.

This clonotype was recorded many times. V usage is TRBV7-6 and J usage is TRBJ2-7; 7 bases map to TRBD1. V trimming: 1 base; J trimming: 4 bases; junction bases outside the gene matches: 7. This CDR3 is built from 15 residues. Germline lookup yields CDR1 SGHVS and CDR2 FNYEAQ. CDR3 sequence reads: CASSLEQGVRYEQYF. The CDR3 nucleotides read TGTGCCAGCAGCTTAGAGCAGGGGGTGAGGTACGAGCAGTACTTC.

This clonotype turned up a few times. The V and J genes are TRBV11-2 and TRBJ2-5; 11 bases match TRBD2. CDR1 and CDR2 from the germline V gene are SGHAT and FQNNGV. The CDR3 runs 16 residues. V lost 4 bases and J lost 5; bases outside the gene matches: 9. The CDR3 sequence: CASSSLLAGVGETQYF. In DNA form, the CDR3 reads TGTGCCAGCAGCTCCTTACTAGCGGGGGTGGGGGAGACCCAGTACTTC. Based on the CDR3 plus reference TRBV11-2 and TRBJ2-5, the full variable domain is EAGVAQSPRYKIIEKRQSVAFWCNPISGHATLYWYQQILGQGPKLLIQFQNNGVVDDSQLPKDRFSAERLKGVDSTLKIQPAKLEDSAVYLCASSSLLAGVGETQYFGPGTRLLVL.

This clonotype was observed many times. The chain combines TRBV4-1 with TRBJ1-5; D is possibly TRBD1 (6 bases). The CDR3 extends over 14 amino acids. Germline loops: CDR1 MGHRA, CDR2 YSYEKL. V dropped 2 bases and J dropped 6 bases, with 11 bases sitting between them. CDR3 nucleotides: TGCGCCAGCAGCCAAAACAGGGTAGGTCAGCCCCAGCATTTT. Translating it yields CASSQNRVGQPQHF.

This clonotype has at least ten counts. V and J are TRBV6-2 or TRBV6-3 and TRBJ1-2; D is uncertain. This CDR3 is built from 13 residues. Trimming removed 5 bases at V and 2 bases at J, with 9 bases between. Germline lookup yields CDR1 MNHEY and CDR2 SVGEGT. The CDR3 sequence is CASSATVNYGYTF. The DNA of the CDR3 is TGTGCCAGCAGTGCCACAGTGAACTATGGCTACACCTTC.

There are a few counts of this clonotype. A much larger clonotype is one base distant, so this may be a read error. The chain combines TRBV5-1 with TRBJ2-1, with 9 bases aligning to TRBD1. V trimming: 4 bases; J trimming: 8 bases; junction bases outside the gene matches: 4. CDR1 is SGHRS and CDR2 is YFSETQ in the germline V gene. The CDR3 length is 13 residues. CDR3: CASSLRTGDEQFF. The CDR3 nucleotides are TGCGCCAGCAGCCTACGGACAGGGGATGAGCAGTTCTTC. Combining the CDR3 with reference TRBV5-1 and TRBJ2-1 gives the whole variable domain KAGVTQTPRYLIKTRGQQVTLSCSPISGHRSVSWYQQTPGQGLQFLFEYFSETQRNKGNFPGRFSGRQFSNSRSEMNVSTLELGDSALYLCASSLRTGDEQFFGPGTRLTVL.

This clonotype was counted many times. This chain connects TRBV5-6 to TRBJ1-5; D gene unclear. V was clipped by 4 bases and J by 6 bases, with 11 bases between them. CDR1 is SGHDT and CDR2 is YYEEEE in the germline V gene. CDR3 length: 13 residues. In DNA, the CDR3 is TGTGCCAGCAGCGTCTGGGGAGCTCAGCCCCAGCATTTT. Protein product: CASSVWGAQPQHF.

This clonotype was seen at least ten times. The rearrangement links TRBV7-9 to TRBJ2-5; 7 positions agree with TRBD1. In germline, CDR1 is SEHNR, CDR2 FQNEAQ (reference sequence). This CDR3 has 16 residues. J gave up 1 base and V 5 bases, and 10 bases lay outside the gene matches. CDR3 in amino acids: CASSEGGRSLQETQYF. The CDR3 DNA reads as TGTGCCAGCAGCGAAGGGGGCAGGAGCCTCCAAGAGACCCAGTACTTC.

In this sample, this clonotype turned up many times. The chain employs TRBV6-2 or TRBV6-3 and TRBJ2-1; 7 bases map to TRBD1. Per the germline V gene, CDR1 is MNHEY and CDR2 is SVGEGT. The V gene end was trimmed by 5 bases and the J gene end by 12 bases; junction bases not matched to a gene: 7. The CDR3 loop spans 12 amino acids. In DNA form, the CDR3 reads TGTGCCAGCAGTATGGGACAGATTCGGCAGTTCTTC. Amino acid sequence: CASSMGQIRQFF.

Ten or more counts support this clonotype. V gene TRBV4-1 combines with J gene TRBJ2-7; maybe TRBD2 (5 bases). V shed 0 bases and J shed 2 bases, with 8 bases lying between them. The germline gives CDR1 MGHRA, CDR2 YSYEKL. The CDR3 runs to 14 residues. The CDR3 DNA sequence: TGCGCCAGCAGCCAAGATGAGGGCACCTACGAGCAGTACTTC. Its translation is CASSQDEGTYEQYF.

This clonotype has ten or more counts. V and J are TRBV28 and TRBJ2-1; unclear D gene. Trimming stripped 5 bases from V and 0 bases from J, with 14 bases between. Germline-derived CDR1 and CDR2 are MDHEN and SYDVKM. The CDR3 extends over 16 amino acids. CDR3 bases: TGTGCCAGCAGTCCCTACACAGTGAGCTCCTACAATGAGCAGTTCTTC. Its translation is CASSPYTVSSYNEQFF.

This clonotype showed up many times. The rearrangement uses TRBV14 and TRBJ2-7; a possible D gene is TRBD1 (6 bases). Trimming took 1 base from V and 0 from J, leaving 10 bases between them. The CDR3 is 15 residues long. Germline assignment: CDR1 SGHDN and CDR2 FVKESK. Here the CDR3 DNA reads TGTGCCAGCAGCCAAGTCCGGGACACCTCCTACGAGCAGTACTTC. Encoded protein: CASSQVRDTSYEQYF.

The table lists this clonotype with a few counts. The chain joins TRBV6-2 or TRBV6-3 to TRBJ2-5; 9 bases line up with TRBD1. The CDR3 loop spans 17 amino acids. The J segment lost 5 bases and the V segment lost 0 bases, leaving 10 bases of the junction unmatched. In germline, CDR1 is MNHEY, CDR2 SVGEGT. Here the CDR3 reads CASSYSTGTGSSETQYF. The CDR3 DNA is TGTGCCAGCAGTTACTCGACGGGGACAGGGAGTTCGGAGACCCAGTACTTC.

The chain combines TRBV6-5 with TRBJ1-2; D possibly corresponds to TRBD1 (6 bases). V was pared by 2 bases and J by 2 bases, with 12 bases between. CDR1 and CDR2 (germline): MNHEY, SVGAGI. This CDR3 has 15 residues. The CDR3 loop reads CASSYNRDKNYGYTF. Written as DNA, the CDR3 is TGTGCCAGCAGTTACAACAGGGACAAAAACTATGGCTACACCTTC.

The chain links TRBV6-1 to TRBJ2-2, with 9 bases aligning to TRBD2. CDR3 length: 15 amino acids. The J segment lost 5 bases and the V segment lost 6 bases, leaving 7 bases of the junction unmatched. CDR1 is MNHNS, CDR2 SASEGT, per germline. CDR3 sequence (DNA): TGTGCCAGCAGCCACGGGGCGGGGGGGACCGGGGAGCTGTTTTTT. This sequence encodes CASSHGAGGTGELFF.

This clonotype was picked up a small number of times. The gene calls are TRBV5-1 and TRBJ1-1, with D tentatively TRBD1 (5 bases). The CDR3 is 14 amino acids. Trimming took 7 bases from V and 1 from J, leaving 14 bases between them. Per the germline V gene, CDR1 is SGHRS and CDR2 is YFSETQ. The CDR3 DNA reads TGCGCCAGCCACCAGACAGACCAGAACACTGAAGCTTTCTTT. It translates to CASHQTDQNTEAFF.

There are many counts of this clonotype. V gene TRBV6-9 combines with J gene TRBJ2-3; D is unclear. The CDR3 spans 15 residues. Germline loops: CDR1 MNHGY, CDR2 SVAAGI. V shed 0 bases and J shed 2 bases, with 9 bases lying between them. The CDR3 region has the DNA TGTGCCAGCAGTTATTCGAACTACCCCACAGATACGCAGTATTTT. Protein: CASSYSNYPTDTQYF.

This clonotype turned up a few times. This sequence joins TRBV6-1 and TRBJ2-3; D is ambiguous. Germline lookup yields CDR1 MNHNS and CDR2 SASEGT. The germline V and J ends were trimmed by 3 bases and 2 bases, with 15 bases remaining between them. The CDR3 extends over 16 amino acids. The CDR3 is CASSDTPTASTDTQYF. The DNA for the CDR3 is TGTGCCAGCAGTGACACCCCGACGGCCTCCACAGATACGCAGTATTTT.

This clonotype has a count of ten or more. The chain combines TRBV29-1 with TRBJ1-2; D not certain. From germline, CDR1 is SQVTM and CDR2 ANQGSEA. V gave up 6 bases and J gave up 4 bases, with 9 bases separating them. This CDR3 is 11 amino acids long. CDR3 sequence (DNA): TGCAGCGTCCTTGACGGCTATGGCTACACCTTC. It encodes CSVLDGYGYTF.

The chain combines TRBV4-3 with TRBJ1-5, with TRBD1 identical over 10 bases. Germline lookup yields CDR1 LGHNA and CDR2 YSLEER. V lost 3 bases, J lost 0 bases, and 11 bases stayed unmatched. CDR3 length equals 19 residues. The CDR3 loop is CASSQFRTGGGYSNQPQHF. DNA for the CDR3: TGCGCCAGCAGCCAGTTCCGGACAGGGGGAGGTTATAGCAATCAGCCCCAGCATTTT.

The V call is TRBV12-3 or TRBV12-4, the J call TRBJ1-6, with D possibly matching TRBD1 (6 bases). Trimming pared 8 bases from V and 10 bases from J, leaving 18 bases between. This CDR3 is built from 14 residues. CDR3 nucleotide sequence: TGTGCCAGCGCTCAGCGCGGGGGGCGATCACCCCTCCACTTT. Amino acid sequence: CASAQRGGRSPLHF.

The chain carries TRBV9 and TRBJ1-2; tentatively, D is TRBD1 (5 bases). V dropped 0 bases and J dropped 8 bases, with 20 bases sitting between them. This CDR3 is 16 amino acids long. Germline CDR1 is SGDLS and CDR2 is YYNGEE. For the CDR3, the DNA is TGTGCCAGCAGCGTAGCGTCCCCCACAGGTTCTCAGGGCTACACCTTC. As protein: CASSVASPTGSQGYTF.

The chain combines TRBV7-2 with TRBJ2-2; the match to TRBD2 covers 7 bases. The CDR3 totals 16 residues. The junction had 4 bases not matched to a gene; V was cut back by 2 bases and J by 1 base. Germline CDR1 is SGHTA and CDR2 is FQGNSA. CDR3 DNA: TGTGCCAGCAGCTTACGGGGGGTAGTGAACACCGGGGAGCTGTTTTTT. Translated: CASSLRGVVNTGELFF. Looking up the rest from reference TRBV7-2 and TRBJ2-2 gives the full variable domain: GAGVSQSPSNKVTEKGKDVELRCDPISGHTALYWYRQSLGQGLEFLIYFQGNSAPDKSGLPSDRFSAERTGGSVSTLTIQRTQQEDSAVYLCASSLRGVVNTGELFFGEGSRLTVL.

For the CDR3, the DNA is TGTGCCAGCAGCCCCGATGGGGGCCGCAATGAGCAGTTCTTC. Its translation: CASSPDGGRNEQFF. The rearrangement links TRBV12-3 or TRBV12-4 to TRBJ2-1, with D possibly being TRBD1 (6 bases). This CDR3 spans 14 amino acids. V gave up 6 bases and J gave up 6 bases, with 15 bases separating them.

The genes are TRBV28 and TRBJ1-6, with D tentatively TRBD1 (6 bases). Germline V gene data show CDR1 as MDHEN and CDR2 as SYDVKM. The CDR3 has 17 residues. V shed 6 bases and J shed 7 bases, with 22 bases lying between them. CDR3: CASSPTSYRALNSPLHF. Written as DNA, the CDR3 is TGTGCCAGCAGCCCCACCTCCTACAGGGCTCTAAATTCACCCCTCCACTTT.

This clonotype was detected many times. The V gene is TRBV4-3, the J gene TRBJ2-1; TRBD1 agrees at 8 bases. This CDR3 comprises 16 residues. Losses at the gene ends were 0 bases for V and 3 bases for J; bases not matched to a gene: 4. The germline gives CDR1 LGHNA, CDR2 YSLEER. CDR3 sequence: CASSQDDRGYYNEQFF. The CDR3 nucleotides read TGCGCCAGCAGCCAAGACGACAGGGGATACTACAATGAGCAGTTCTTC.

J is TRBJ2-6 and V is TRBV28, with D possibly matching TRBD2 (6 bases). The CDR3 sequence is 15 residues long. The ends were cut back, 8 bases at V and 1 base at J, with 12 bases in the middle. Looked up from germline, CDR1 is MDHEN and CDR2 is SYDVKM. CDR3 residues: CASGARGSGANVLTF. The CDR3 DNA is TGTGCCAGCGGGGCGCGGGGATCTGGGGCCAACGTCCTGACTTTC. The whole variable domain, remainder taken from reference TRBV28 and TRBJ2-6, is DVKVTQSSRYLVKRTGEKVFLECVQDMDHENMFWYRQDPGLGLRLIYFSYDVKMKEKGDIPEGYSVSREKKERFSLILESASTNQTSMYLCASGARGSGANVLTFGAGSRLTVL.

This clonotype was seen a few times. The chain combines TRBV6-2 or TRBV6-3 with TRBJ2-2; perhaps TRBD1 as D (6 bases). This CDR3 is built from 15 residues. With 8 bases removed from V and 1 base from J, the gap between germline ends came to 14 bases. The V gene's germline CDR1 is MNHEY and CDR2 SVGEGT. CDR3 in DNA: TGTGCCAGCGGGTGGGGGCCGCGGAACACCGGGGAGCTGTTTTTT. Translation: CASGWGPRNTGELFF.

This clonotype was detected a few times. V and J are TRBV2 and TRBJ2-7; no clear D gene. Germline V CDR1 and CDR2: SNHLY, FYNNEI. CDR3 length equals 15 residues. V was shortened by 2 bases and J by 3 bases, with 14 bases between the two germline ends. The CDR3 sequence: CASSERDPAIYEQYV. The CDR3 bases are TGTGCCAGCAGTGAAAGGGATCCCGCTATCTACGAGCAGTACGTC.